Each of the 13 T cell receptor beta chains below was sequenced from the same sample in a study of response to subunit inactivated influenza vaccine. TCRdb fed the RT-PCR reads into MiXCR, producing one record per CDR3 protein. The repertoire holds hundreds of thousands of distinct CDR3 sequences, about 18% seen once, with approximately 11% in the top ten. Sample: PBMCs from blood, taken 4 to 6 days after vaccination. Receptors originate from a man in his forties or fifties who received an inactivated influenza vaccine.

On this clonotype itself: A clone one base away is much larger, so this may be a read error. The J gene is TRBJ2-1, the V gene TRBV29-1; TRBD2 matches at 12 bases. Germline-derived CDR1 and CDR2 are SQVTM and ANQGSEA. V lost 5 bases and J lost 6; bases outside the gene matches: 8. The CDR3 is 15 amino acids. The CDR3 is CSVNPTSGGSNEQFF. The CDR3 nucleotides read TGCAGCGTTAACCCGACTAGCGGGGGTTCCAATGAGCAGTTCTTC.

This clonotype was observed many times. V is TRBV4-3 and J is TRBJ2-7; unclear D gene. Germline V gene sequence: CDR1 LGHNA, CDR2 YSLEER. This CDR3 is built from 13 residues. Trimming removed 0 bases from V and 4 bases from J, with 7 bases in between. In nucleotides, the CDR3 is TGCGCCAGCAGCCAAGATGGTGGGTACGAGCAGTACTTC. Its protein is CASSQDGGYEQYF.

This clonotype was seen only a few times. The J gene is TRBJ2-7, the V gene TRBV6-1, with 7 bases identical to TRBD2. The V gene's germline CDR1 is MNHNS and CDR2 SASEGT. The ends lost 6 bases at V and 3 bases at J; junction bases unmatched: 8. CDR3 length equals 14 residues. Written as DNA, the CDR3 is TGTGCCAGCAGAGCGGGACTCCAAAACTACGAGCAGTACTTC. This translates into CASRAGLQNYEQYF.

The CDR3 DNA follows: TGTGCCAGCAGCCAAGGACTAGCGGGAGGACCCTACGAGCAGTACTTC. Translation gives CASSQGLAGGPYEQYF. The V call is TRBV4-2, the J call TRBJ2-7, with 13 bases fitting TRBD2. V trimming: 1 base; J trimming: 2 bases; junction bases outside the gene matches: 2. CDR3 size: 16 residues. Germline V CDR1 and CDR2: LGHNA, YNFKEQ.

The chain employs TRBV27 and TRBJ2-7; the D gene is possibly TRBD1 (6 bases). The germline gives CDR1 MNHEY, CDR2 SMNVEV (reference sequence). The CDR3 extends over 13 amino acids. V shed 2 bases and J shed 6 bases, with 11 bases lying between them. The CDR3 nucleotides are TGTGCCAGCAGTTTACAGGGGAATGGCGAGCAGTACTTC. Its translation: CASSLQGNGEQYF.

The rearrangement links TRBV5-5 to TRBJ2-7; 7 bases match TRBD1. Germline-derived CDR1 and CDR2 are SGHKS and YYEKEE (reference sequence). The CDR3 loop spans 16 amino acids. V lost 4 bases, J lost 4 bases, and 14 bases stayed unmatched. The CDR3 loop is CASSQAAGTVHYEQYF. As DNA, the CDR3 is TGTGCCAGCAGCCAAGCTGCCGGGACAGTACATTACGAGCAGTACTTC.

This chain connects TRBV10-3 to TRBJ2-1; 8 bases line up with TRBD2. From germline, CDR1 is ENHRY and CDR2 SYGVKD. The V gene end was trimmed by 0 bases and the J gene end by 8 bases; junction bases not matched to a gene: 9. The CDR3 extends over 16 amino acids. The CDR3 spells CAISESIGTSGDEQFF. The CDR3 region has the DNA TGTGCCATCAGTGAGTCGATCGGGACTAGTGGCGATGAGCAGTTCTTC.

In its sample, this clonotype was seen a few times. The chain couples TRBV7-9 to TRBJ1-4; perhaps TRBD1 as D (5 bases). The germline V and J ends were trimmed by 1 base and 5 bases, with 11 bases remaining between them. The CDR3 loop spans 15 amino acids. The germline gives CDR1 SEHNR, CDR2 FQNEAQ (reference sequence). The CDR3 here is CASSLGDPRNEKLFF. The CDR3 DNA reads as TGTGCCAGCAGCTTAGGGGACCCCCGGAATGAAAAACTGTTTTTT.

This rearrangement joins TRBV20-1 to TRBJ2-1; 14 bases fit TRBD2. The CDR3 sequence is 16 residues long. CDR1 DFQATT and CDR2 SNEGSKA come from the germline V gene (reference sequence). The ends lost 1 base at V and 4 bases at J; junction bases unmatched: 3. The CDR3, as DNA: TGCAGTGCTAGAGGACTAGCGGGAGGGCTATACAATGAGCAGTTCTTC. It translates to CSARGLAGGLYNEQFF.

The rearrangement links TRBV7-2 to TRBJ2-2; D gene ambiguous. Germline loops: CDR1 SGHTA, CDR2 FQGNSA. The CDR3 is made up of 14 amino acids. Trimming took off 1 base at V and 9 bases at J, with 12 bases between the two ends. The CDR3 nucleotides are TGTGCCAGCAGCTTAGATGCGGTGGCCAGGGAGCTGTTTTTT. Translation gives CASSLDAVARELFF.

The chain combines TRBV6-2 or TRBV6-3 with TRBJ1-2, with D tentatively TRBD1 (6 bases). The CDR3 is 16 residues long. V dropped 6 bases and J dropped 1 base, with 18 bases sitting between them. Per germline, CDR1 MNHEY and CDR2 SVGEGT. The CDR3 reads CASRTYNTDSNYGYTF. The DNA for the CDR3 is TGTGCCAGCAGGACCTATAATACGGACAGTAACTATGGCTACACCTTC.

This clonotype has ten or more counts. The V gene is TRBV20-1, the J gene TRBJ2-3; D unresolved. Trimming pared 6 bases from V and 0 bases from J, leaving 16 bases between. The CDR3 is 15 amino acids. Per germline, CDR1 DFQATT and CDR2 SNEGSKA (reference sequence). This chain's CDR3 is CSAPSSEPSTDTQYF. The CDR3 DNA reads TGCAGTGCCCCGTCCTCGGAGCCGAGCACAGATACGCAGTATTTT.

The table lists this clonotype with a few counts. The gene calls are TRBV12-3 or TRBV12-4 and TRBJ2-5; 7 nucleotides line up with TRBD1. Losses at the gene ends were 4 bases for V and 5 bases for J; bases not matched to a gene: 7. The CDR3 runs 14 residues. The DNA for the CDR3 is TGTGCCAGCAGTTCCCCGACAGGGCGGGAGACCCAGTACTTC. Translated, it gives CASSSPTGRETQYF.